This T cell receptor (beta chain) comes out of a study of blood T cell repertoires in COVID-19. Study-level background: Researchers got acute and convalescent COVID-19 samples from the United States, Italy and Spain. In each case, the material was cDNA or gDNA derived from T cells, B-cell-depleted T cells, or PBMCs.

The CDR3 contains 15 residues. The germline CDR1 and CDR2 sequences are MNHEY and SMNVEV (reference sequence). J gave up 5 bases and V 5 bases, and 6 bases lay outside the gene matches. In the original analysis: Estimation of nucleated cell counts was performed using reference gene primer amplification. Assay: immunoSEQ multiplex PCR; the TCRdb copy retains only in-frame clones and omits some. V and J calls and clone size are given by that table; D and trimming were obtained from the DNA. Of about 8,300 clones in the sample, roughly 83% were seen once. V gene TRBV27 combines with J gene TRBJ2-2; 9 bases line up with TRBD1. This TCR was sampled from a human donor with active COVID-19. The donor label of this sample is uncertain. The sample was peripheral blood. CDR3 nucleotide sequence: TGTGCCAGCAGTCCCGGACAGGGGCGGACCGGGGAGCTGTTTTTT. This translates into CASSPGQGRTGELFF.